These 13 T cell receptor beta chains came from one sample sequenced in a study of graft-versus-host responses after intestinal transplantation. TCRdb keeps only in-frame clones here, not all; method: immunoSEQ multiplex PCR. The sample includes about 71,000 clones, roughly 94% of them seen just once. No antigen has been identified for these receptors. This sample comprised unstimulated CD8+ T cells sorted from spleen or lymph node cells, obtained before intestinal transplant. Receptors originate from a human donor who received an intestinal transplant.

This chain connects TRBV27 to TRBJ2-7; D not resolved. Looked up from germline, CDR1 is MNHEY and CDR2 is SMNVEV (reference sequence). Trimming took off 4 bases at V and 3 bases at J, with 10 bases between the two ends. This CDR3 has 13 amino acids. CDR3 residues: CASSSDPNYEQYF. DNA of the CDR3: TGTGCCAGCAGTTCGGACCCAAACTACGAGCAGTACTTC.

DNA of the CDR3: TGTGCCAGCAGTTTTCTGGATACAGGGAAACACTACGAGCAGTACTTC. Translation: CASSFLDTGKHYEQYF. The chain combines TRBV27 with TRBJ2-7; D may be TRBD1 (6 bases). Germline V CDR1 and CDR2: MNHEY, SMNVEV (reference sequence). This CDR3 is built from 16 residues. Trimming shortened V by 3 bases and J by 3 bases, and 18 bases separated the two germline ends.

The CDR3 nucleotides read TGTGCCAGCAGTTTAGGCGGGTCGGCGGCTCTGTTCTTC. Its translation is CASSLGGSAALFF. This chain links TRBV27 with TRBJ2-1; a possible D gene is TRBD2 (5 bases). The CDR3 contains 13 residues. V dropped 2 bases and J dropped 15 bases, with 17 bases sitting between them. Per the germline V gene, CDR1 is MNHEY and CDR2 is SMNVEV (reference sequence).

The rearrangement uses TRBV5-1 and TRBJ2-1, with a possible D match to TRBD1 (6 bases). CDR3 length: 13 residues. Germline V gene sequence: CDR1 SGHRS, CDR2 YFSETQ. Trimming cost V 5 bases and J 8 bases, with 14 bases left between them. This CDR3 is CASRLEGVDEQFF. In nucleotides, the CDR3 is TGCGCCAGCAGACTTGAGGGGGTCGATGAGCAGTTCTTC. The full variable domain, rest sourced from reference TRBV5-1 and TRBJ2-1, is KAGVTQTPRYLIKTRGQQVTLSCSPISGHRSVSWYQQTPGQGLQFLFEYFSETQRNKGNFPGRFSGRQFSNSRSEMNVSTLELGDSALYLCASRLEGVDEQFFGPGTRLTVL.

The chain has TRBV9 and TRBJ2-1; 8 bases line up with TRBD2. The CDR3 spans 15 residues. Per germline, CDR1 SGDLS and CDR2 YYNGEE. Germline trimming cut 2 bases from V and 0 bases from J; bases unmatched to any gene: 1. The CDR3 nucleotides are TGTGCCAGCAGCGTTAGCGGGGTCTCCTACAATGAGCAGTTCTTC. This sequence encodes CASSVSGVSYNEQFF.

This chain links TRBV6-5 with TRBJ2-2; D is uncertain. CDR1 and CDR2 (germline): MNHEY, SVGAGI. The CDR3 loop spans 14 amino acids. Deletions cut 5 bases from V and 4 bases from J, with 11 bases between. The CDR3 nucleotides read TGTGCCAGCAGTATAACAGAAGCCACCGGGGAGCTGTTTTTT. Its protein product is CASSITEATGELFF.

The chain recombines TRBV29-1 with TRBJ2-7, with TRBD1 identical over 8 bases. The CDR3 is 15 residues long. Germline V CDR1 and CDR2: SQVTM, ANQGSEA. Trimming at V came to 2 bases and at J to 2 bases, leaving 8 bases not matched to a gene. CDR3 bases: TGCAGCGTTGAATTTTCGGAGACAGGGGCCTACGAGCAGTACTTC. Protein: CSVEFSETGAYEQYF.

The rearrangement joins TRBV5-1 to TRBJ1-4, with 11 positions matching TRBD1. From germline, CDR1 is SGHRS and CDR2 YFSETQ. The CDR3 runs to 19 residues. Trimming removed 2 bases from V and 10 bases from J; junction bases left unmatched: 19. CDR3 protein: CASSLEPGQGVEELGKLFF. The CDR3 DNA reads as TGCGCCAGCAGCTTAGAACCGGGACAGGGGGTCGAGGAACTGGGAAAACTGTTTTTT.

V usage is TRBV7-8 and J usage is TRBJ2-3; no firm D call. CDR3 length: 15 residues. Germline V gene lookup returns CDR1 SGHVS and CDR2 FQNEAQ. Trimming cost V 7 bases and J 1 base, with 15 bases left between them. Here the CDR3 reads CASTLMSGGTDTQYF. The CDR3 DNA follows: TGTGCCAGCACCCTTATGAGTGGGGGCACAGATACGCAGTATTTT.

The CDR3 DNA follows: TGCGCCAGCACCCCCTGGGCGGGAGGGCCAAATGAGCAGTTCTTC. Amino acids: CASTPWAGGPNEQFF. The chain carries TRBV4-1 and TRBJ2-1; 9 nucleotides line up with TRBD2. The length of the CDR3 is 15 residues. Germline trimming cut 7 bases from V and 7 bases from J; bases unmatched to any gene: 11. Looked up from germline, CDR1 is MGHRA and CDR2 is YSYEKL.

DNA for the CDR3: TGTGCCAGCAGTCTCGGGGAGGAGGGCTACGAGCAGTACTTC. Translating it yields CASSLGEEGYEQYF. The chain carries TRBV6-1 and TRBJ2-7; possibly TRBD2 for D (6 bases). V was shortened by 5 bases and J by 3 bases, with 14 bases between the two germline ends. This CDR3 has 14 amino acids. CDR1 MNHNS and CDR2 SASEGT come from the germline V gene.

The chain employs TRBV10-3 and TRBJ2-2; D unclear. V lost 3 bases and J lost 6, with 11 bases in between. CDR1 is ENHRY and CDR2 is SYGVKD in the germline V gene. The CDR3 loop spans 14 amino acids. In DNA form, the CDR3 reads TGTGCCATCAGTGATTCTCCCAGGCCCGGGGAGCTGTTTTTT. This codes for CAISDSPRPGELFF.

J is TRBJ1-1 and V is TRBV6-5; D uncertain. Germline CDR1 is MNHEY and CDR2 is SVGAGI. The CDR3 contains 16 residues. Trimming took off 4 bases at V and 2 bases at J, with 17 bases between the two ends. CDR3 sequence reads: CASSSTLAEVNTEAFF. As DNA, the CDR3 is TGTGCCAGCAGTTCCACCTTGGCAGAGGTAAACACTGAAGCTTTCTTT.